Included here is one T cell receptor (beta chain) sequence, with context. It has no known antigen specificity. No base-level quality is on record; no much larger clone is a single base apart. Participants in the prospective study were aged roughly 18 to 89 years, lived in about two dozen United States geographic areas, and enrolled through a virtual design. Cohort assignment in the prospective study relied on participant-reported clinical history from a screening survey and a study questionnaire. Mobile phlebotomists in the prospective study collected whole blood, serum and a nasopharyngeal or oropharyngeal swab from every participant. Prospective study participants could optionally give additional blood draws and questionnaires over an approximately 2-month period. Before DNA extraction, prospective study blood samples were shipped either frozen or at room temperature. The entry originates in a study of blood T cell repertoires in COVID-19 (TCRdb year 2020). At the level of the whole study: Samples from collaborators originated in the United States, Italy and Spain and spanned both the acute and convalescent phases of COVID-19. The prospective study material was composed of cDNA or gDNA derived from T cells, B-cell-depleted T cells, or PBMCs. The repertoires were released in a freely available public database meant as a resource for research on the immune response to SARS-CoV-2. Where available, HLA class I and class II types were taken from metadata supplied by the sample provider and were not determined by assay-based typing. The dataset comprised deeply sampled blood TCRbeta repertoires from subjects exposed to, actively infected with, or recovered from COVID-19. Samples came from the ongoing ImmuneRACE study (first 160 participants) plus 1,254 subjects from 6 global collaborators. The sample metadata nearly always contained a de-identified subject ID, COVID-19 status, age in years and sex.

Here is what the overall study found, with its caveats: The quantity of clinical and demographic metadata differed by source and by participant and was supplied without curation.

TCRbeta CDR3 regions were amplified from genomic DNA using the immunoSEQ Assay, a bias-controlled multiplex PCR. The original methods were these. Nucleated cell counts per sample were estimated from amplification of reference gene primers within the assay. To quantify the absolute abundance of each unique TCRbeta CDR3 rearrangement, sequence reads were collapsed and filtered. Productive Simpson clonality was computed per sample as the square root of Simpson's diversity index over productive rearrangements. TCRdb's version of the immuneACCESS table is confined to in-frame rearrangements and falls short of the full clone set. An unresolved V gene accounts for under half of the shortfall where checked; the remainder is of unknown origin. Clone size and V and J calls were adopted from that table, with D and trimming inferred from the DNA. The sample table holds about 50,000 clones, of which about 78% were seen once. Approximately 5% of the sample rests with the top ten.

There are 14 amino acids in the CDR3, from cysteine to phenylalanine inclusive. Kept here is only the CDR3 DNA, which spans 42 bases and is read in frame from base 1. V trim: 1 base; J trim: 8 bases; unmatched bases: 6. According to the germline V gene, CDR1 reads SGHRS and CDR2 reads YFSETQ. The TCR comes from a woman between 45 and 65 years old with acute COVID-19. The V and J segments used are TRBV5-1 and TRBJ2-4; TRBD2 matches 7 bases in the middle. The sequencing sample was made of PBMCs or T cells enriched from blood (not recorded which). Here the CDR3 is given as CASSLSGEAYIQYF. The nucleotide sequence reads TGCGCCAGCAGCTTGAGCGGGGAGGCCTACATTCAGTACTTC.